Reported below is one T cell receptor (beta chain). The antigen is undetermined. In the PCR, 60 Vbeta and 13 Jbeta primers were used. TCRdb's table, derived via immunoSEQ multiplex PCR, lists solely in-frame clones and lacks some. The sample gives 250,000 to 350,000 clones, roughly 80% of which show up once; roughly 0.31% is in the top ten. The donors (healthy individuals) were bone marrow donors. V shed 6 bases and J shed 0 bases, with 9 bases lying between them. From germline, CDR1 is SNHLY and CDR2 FYNNEI. The CDR3 contains 14 residues. The sample originates from a study of cytomegalovirus exposure and HLA in healthy donors. Across the whole study: Of the donors genotyped, approximately 410 in all, 65% to 90% fell in the Caucasian-associated ancestry cluster.

Study-wide points: Exclusion as indistinguishable affected some V segments, including TRBV6-2 and TRBV6-3. A cluster of highly shared sequence variants was likely a sequencing artifact.

This receptor was obtained from a girl between 2 and 10 years old in good health and CMV-seronegative. V is TRBV2 and J is TRBJ1-5; no firm D call. Sequenced sample: PBMCs. This CDR3 is CASRLEGSNQPQHF. For the CDR3, the DNA is TGTGCCAGCAGGCTAGAGGGTAGCAATCAGCCCCAGCATTTT.